This record concerns one T cell receptor (beta chain) sequence. What antigen it recognizes has not been identified. Per-nucleotide qualities are absent, and no much larger clonotype sits a single base away. This specimen comes from a study of blood T cells in healthy people across ages (dated by TCRdb to the mid-2010s). At the level of the whole study: In model experiments, template switching captured about one uniquely barcoded TCR beta cDNA molecule for every two T cells. Using deep sequencing normalized with unique cDNA molecular identifiers, the study measured how TCR beta repertoire diversity changes with age. Four age groups were formed from the donors: young (average 16 years), middle-aged (just under 40), aged (around 68) and long-lived (roughly 88). To avoid experimental bias, donors of different ages were randomly spread across the sequencing lanes. Using the same blood draw, the study looked at two additional independent replicas of 1 million unique cDNA reads for two donors, one aged 18 to 30 and the other aged 80 or older.

Donors were 39 systemically healthy Caucasian individuals from Russia aged roughly 6 to 100 years. About 9.6 milliliters of peripheral blood were collected from each donor into EDTA-treated Vacutainer tubes. Ficoll-Paque density-gradient centrifugation was used to isolate PBMCs, with at least 6.5 million per sample. Trizol reagent was used to extract total RNA from PBMCs, with at least 6 micrograms per sample. The percentages of naive CD45RAhigh/CD27high T cells were determined by flow cytometry on a PBMC aliquot from every donor. Library preparation was by 5' RACE. Sequenced using an Illumina HiSeq 2500. A second PCR of 7 to 11 cycles was performed with a sample-barcoded 5' primer and a J-beta primer mix. A unique molecular identifier was introduced onto each TCR beta cDNA molecule by a template-switch 5' adaptor carrying 12 random nucleotides. Each sample yielded at least 2.5 million CDR3-containing paired-end reads. The Mint cDNA synthesis kit, primed by a TRBC-specific oligonucleotide, was used to synthesize first-strand cDNA from all RNA. Following uracil-DNA glycosylase treatment, all cDNA underwent a first 18-cycle PCR with the universal primers M1SS and BC2_uni_R. The paper's processing steps were these. Each sample was normalized by randomly selecting 1 million high-quality reads, each carrying a distinct molecular identifier. Instead of being binned into consensus sequences, reads that shared molecular identifiers were thrown out. CDR3 identification, clonotype clustering and error correction used MiTCR with a Q25 quality threshold and the strictest error-elimination algorithm. A nonparametric unseen species model with Euler transformation was used to estimate a lower bound on total TCR beta diversity. Clones were called with MiXCR by TCRdb after fastp trimmed the public reads at Q25, and only in-frame beta chains were retained. Each CDR3 protein gets just one entry, which takes the most common genes and DNA from the rows behind it. Here the V and J calls rest on TCRdb's processing, not on the authors' analysis. For this sample there are 850,000 to 1,000,000 distinct CDR3 sequences; about 48% appear just once. The ten largest clones add up to around 15% of the sample.

On the study overall, not on this receptor specifically: Conclusive comparison of naive and antigen-experienced compartments was prevented by the profiling of bulk unsorted PBMCs. Estimates of total diversity based on one million sequenced T cells were regarded as lower bounds and as underestimates. The percentage of naive T cells measured by flow cytometry correlated strongly with observed TCR beta diversity. The CMV infection status of donors was not known, potentially confounding age-related changes in expanded clonotypes. As age increased, observed TCR beta diversity per million T cells dropped in a roughly linear way, and a significant reduction was already evident by age 40. Compared with the aged group, more naive CD4+ T cells, fewer expanded clones and increased TCR diversity were shown by the long-lived group, suggesting age selection.

What was sequenced was blood. The sequence derives from a man younger than 45 in good health.

The DNA sequence follows: TGCGCCAGCAGCCATACAGTGGGTACTCAAGAGACCCAGTACTTC. This is translated as CASSHTVGTQETQYF. The rearranged segments are TRBV4-1 and TRBJ2-5, with no reliable assignment of the D segment. There are 15 amino acids in the CDR3, from cysteine to phenylalanine inclusive. Just the 45-base CDR3 DNA is kept, in frame starting at base 1. The germline V gene encodes CDR1 MGHRA and CDR2 YSYEKL. V is reduced by 3 bases and J by 2 bases, leaving a spacing of 13 bases between them.